Included here is one T cell receptor beta chain sequence, with context. Its antigen is unknown. The V gene's germline CDR1 is SGHRS and CDR2 YFSETQ. Unmatched junction bases numbered 10, after V lost 4 bases and J lost 8 bases. This CDR3 has 16 residues. The assay was carried out at the deep level. In the authors' workflow: ImmunoSEQ junction-only sequences lacked quality scores, so their filtering differed. TCRdb's table, derived via immunoSEQ multiplex PCR, lists solely in-frame clones and lacks some. The V and J calls and clone size come from that table; D and trimming were worked out from the DNA. The table has roughly 2.2 million clones, around 93% seen once. These data belong to a study of shared clonotypes between healthy human individuals. Study-wide points: Clonotypes not shared had lower generation probabilities than those common to all four donors.

The J gene is TRBJ2-3, the V gene TRBV5-1, with 13 bases matching TRBD2. Sequencing was done on a sample of naive CD4+ T cells from PBMCs. Subset denoted: CD45RA+ positively selected. This TCR was sampled from a young man in good health. Some clones in this sample may be carry-over from other donors' samples. DNA for the CDR3: TGCGCCAGCAGCGTCTCCGGGACTAGCGGGGATGTTACGCAGTATTTT. Translation gives CASSVSGTSGDVTQYF.